What follows are 5 T cell receptor beta chains derived from one specimen sequenced in a study of response to subunit inactivated influenza vaccine. TCRdb re-derived calls from the RT-PCR reads in MiXCR, one entry per CDR3 protein. Here the sample spans some 640,000 distinct CDR3 sequences, 11% to 15% being singletons. The sample here was PBMCs from blood, taken 14 days before vaccination. The origin of the receptors is a man aged 50 or older who received an inactivated influenza vaccine.

The chain has TRBV25-1 and TRBJ2-1, with 10 positions matching TRBD2. Germline lookup yields CDR1 MGHDK and CDR2 SYGVNS. CDR3 length: 14 residues. The V gene end was trimmed by 8 bases and the J gene end by 7 bases; junction bases not matched to a gene: 8. CDR3 in DNA: TGTGCCAGCCGAGTCAGCGGGAGGGTGAATGAGCAGTTCTTC. This sequence encodes CASRVSGRVNEQFF.

The CDR3 spells CASTQGWGGKAYEQYF. In DNA form, the CDR3 reads TGTGCCAGCACCCAGGGATGGGGGGGGAAAGCCTACGAGCAGTACTTC. V gene TRBV12-3 or TRBV12-4 combines with J gene TRBJ2-7; 7 bases agree with TRBD2. CDR3 length equals 16 residues. The ends lost 7 bases at V and 2 bases at J; junction bases unmatched: 14.

The chain employs TRBV27 and TRBJ2-5, with 10 bases that match TRBD2. The CDR3 runs to 16 residues. The germline V gene has CDR1 MNHEY and CDR2 SMNVEV (reference sequence). The V and J ends lost 2 bases and 5 bases, in that order; junction bases with no gene match: 8. The CDR3: CASSLNSGRAGETQYF. CDR3 in DNA: TGTGCCAGCAGTTTAAACAGCGGGAGGGCCGGGGAGACCCAGTACTTC.

The chain joins TRBV20-1 to TRBJ1-1; 9 bases match TRBD1. Germline V gene lookup returns CDR1 DFQATT and CDR2 SNEGSKA (reference sequence). The CDR3 loop spans 14 amino acids. Trimming removed 2 bases from V and 6 bases from J; junction bases left unmatched: 7. The DNA for the CDR3 is TGCAGTGCTAGACGCCCCCGGGACAGGGCTGAAGCTTTCTTT. It specifies CSARRPRDRAEAFF.

This clonotype turned up a few times. This chain joins TRBV11-1 and TRBJ2-3; tentative D call: TRBD1 (6 bases). The CDR3 length is 18 residues. Trimming pared 5 bases from V and 2 bases from J, leaving 23 bases between. Germline V gives CDR1 SGHAT, CDR2 FQDESV (reference sequence). CDR3 residues: CASSPSPTGLLDTDTQYF. Written as DNA, the CDR3 is TGTGCCAGCAGCCCCTCACCCACAGGGCTTCTGGACACAGATACGCAGTATTTT.